This T cell receptor (beta chain) stems from a study of OX40 agonist ivuxolimab in advanced cancers. Germline CDR1 and CDR2: GTSNPN and SVGIG (reference sequence). V lost 3 bases and J lost 4, with 16 bases in between. This CDR3 contains 15 residues. Enrollment shut out patients with autoimmune disease history or systemic immunosuppression. Clones were read by immunoSEQ multiplex PCR, and TCRdb kept only the in-frame ones, dropping some. The sample has more than 45,000 clones, 70% to 90% seen once. This TCR derives from an adult with an advanced solid tumor such as melanoma, head and neck, liver or kidney cancer. Sequenced here: CD4+ or CD8+ T cells sorted from blood, sampled in a trial of the OX40 agonist ivuxolimab. The V gene is TRBV30, the J gene TRBJ1-3; TRBD1 is a possible D gene (5 bases). Written as DNA, the CDR3 is TGTGCCTGGAGCGCCTTCGGGGGAATCGGAAACACCATATATTTT. Its translation is CAWSAFGGIGNTIYF. Together with reference TRBV30 and TRBJ1-3, the CDR3 gives the full variable domain: SQTIHQWPATLVQPVGSPLSLECTVEGTSNPNLYWYRQAAGRGLQLLFYSVGIGQISSEVPQNLSASRPQDRQFILSSKKLLLSDSGFYLCAWSAFGGIGNTIYFGEGSWLTVV.